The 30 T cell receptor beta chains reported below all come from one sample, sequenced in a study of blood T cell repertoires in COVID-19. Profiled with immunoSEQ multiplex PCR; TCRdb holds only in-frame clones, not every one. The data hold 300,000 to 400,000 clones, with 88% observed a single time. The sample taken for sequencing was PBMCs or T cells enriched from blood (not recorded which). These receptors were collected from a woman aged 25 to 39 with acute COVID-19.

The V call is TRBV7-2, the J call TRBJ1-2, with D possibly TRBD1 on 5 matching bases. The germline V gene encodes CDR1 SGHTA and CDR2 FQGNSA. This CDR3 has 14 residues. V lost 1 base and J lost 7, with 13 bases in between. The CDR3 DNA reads TGTGCCAGCAGCTTAGAGTCGGGGGATGTTGGCTACACCTTC. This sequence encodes CASSLESGDVGYTF.

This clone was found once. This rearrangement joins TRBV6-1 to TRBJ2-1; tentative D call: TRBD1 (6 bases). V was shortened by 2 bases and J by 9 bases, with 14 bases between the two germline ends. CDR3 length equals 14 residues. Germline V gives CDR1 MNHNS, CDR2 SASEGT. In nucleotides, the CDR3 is TGTGCCAGCAGTGAACGGGTGTCAGGGGTTGAGCAGTTCTTC. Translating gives CASSERVSGVEQFF.

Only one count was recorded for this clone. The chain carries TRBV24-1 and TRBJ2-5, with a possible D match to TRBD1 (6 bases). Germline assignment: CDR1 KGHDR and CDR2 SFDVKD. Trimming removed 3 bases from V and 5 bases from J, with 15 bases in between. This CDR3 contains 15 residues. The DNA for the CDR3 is TGTGCCACCAGTGATAATCAGGGGTTCGGGGAGACCCAGTACTTC. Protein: CATSDNQGFGETQYF.

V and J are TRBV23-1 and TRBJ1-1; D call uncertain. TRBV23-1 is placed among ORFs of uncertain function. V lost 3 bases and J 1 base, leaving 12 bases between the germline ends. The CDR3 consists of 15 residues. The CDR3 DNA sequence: TGCGCCAGCAGTCACCCACCGGGAAGGAACACTGAAGCTTTCTTT. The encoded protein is CASSHPPGRNTEAFF.

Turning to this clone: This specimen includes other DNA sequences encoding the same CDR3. CDR3 bases: TGCAGCGTTGAAAGCGGAACAGATACGCAGTATTTT. It translates to CSVESGTDTQYF. The V and J genes are TRBV29-1 and TRBJ2-3, with TRBD2 as a possible D gene (5 bases). The CDR3 is made up of 12 amino acids. The V gene lost 2 bases and the J gene lost 3 bases, with 6 bases spanning the gap. Germline loops: CDR1 SQVTM, CDR2 ANQGSEA.

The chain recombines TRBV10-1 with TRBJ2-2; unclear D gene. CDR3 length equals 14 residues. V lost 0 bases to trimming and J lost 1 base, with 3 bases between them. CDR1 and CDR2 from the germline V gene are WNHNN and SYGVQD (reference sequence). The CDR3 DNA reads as TGCGCCAGCAGTGAGTCCCAGAACACCGGGGAGCTGTTTTTT. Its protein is CASSESQNTGELFF.

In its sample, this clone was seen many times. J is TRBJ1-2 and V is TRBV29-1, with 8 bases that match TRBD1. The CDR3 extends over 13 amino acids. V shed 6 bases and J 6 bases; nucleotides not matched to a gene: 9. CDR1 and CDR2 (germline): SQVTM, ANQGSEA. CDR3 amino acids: CSVGQGPHDGYTF. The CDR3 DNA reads TGCAGCGTCGGACAGGGACCCCATGATGGCTACACCTTC.

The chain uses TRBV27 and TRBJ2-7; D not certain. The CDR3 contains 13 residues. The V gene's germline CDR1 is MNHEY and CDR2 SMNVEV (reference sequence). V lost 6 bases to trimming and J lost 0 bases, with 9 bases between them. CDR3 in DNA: TGTGCCAGCAGCACCACGAGCTCCTACGAGCAGTACTTC. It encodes CASSTTSSYEQYF.

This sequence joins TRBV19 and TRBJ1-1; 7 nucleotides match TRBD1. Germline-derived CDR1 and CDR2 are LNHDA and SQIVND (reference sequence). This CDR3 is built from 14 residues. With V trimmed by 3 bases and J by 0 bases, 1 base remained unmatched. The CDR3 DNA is TGTGCCAGTAGTATGGACAGGTTGAACACTGAAGCTTTCTTT. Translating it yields CASSMDRLNTEAFF.

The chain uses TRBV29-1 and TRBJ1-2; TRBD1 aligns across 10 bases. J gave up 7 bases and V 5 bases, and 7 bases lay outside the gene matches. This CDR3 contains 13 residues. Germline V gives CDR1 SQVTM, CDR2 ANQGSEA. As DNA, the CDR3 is TGCAGCGTTACACCCGGGACAGGGGTTGGCTACACCTTC. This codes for CSVTPGTGVGYTF.

The CDR3 protein is CAWSFPDRDYEQYF. Written as DNA, the CDR3 is TGTGCCTGGAGTTTCCCTGACAGGGATTACGAGCAGTACTTC. This rearrangement joins TRBV30 to TRBJ2-7; the match to TRBD1 covers 7 bases. Losses at the gene ends were 2 bases for V and 4 bases for J; bases not matched to a gene: 8. CDR1 is GTSNPN and CDR2 is SVGIG in the germline V gene (reference sequence). The CDR3 extends over 14 amino acids.

The CDR3 protein is CASSREDQSLYEQYF. In nucleotides, the CDR3 is TGTGCCAGCAGCCGGGAGGACCAGTCCCTCTACGAGCAGTACTTC. This sequence joins TRBV6-5 and TRBJ2-7; 7 nucleotides align to TRBD2. Germline V gene sequence: CDR1 MNHEY, CDR2 SVGAGI. The junction had 11 bases not matched to a gene; V was cut back by 6 bases and J by 3 bases. The CDR3 runs to 15 residues.

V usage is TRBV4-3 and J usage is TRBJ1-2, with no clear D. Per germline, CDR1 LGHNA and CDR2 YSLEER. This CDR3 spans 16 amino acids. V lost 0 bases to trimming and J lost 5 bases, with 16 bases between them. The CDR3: CASSQDVAGPTYGYTF. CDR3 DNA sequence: TGCGCCAGCAGCCAAGATGTGGCAGGTCCGACGTATGGCTACACCTTC.

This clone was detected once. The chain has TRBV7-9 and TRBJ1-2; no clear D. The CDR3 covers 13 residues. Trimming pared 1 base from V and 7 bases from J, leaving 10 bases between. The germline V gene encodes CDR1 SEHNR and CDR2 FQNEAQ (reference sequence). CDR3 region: CASSLDQVAGYTF. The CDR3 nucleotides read TGTGCCAGCAGCTTAGATCAGGTGGCTGGCTACACCTTC.

CDR3 DNA: TGTGCCTGGAGTGGGGGCTCCGGGGGGGTCTATAATTCACCCCTCCACTTT. It encodes CAWSGGSGGVYNSPLHF. The chain employs TRBV30 and TRBJ1-6; perhaps TRBD1 as D (5 bases). Germline CDR1 GTSNPN, CDR2 SVGIG (reference sequence). The CDR3 consists of 17 residues. Trimming took off 1 base at V and 3 bases at J, with 16 bases between the two ends.

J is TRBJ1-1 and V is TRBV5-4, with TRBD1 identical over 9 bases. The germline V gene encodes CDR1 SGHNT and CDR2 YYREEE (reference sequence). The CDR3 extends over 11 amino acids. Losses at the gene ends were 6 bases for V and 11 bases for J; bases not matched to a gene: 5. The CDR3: CASIDRGSAFF. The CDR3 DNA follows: TGTGCCAGCATCGACAGGGGGTCCGCTTTCTTT.

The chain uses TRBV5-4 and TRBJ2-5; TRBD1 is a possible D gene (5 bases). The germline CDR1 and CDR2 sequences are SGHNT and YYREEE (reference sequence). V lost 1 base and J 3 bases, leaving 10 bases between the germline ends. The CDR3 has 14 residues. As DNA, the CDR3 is TGTGCCAGCAGCTTGCTAGGGGCGGAAGAGACCCAGTACTTC. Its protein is CASSLLGAEETQYF.

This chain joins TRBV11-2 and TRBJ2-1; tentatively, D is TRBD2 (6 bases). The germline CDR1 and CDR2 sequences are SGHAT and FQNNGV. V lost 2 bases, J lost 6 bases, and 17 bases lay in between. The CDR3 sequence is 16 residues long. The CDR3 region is CASSLRLIAAGNEQFF. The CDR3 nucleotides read TGTGCCAGCAGCTTACGATTAATAGCGGCTGGCAATGAGCAGTTCTTC.

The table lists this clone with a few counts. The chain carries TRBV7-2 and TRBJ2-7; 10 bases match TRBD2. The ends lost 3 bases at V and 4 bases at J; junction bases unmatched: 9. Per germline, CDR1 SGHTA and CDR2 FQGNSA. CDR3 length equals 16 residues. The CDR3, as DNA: TGTGCCAGCAGCTTGAGCTGGGCTAGCGGGGGTTACGAGCAGTACTTC. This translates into CASSLSWASGGYEQYF.

CDR3: CSVESRDRGLNGYTF. The CDR3 DNA follows: TGCAGCGTTGAAAGCCGGGACAGGGGGCTTAATGGCTACACCTTC. The rearrangement joins TRBV29-1 to TRBJ1-2, with TRBD1 identical over 12 bases. J lost 6 bases, V lost 2 bases, and 7 bases had no gene match. The CDR3 length is 15 residues. Germline V CDR1 and CDR2: SQVTM, ANQGSEA. Variable domain in full (rest from reference TRBV29-1 and TRBJ1-2): SAVISQKPSRDICQRGTSLTIQCQVDSQVTMMFWYRQQPGQSLTLIATANQGSEATYESGFVIDKFPISRPNLTFSTLTVSNMSPEDSSIYLCSVESRDRGLNGYTFGSGTRLTVV.

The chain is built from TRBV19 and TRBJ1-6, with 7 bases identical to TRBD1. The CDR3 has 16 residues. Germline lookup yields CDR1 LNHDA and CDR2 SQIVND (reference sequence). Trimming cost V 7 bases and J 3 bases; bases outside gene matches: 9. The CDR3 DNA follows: TGTGCCAGTACCTTCACAGGGGCCAGCTATAATTCACCCCTCCACTTT. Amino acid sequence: CASTFTGASYNSPLHF.

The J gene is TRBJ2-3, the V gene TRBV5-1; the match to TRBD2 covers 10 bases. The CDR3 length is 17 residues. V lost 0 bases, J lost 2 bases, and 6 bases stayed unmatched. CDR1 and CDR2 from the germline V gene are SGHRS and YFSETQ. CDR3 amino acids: CASSLGLAGVYTDTQYF. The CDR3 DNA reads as TGCGCCAGCAGCTTGGGCCTAGCGGGGGTCTACACAGATACGCAGTATTTT.

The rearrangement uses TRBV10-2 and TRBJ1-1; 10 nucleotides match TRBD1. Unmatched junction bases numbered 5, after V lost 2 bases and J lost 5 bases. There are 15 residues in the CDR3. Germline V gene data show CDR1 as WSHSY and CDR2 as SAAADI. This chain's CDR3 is CASSEPGQGETEAFF. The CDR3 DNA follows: TGCGCCAGCAGTGAGCCCGGACAGGGGGAAACTGAAGCTTTCTTT.

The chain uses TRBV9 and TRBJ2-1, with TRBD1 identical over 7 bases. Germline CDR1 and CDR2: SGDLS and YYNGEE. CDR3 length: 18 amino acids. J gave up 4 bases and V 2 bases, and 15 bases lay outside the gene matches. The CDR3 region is CASSVDSWTGGLYNEQFF. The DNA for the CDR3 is TGTGCCAGCAGCGTTGACTCCTGGACAGGAGGACTTTACAATGAGCAGTTCTTC. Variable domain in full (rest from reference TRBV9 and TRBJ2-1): DSGVTQTPKHLITATGQRVTLRCSPRSGDLSVYWYQQSLDQGLQFLIQYYNGEERAKGNILERFSAQQFPDLHSELNLSSLELGDSALYFCASSVDSWTGGLYNEQFFGPGTRLTVL.

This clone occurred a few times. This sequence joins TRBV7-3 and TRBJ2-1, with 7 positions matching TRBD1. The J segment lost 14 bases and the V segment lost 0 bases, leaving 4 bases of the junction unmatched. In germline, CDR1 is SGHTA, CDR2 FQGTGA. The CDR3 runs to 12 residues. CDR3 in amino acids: CASSLTTGKEFF. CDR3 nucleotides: TGTGCCAGCAGCTTAACGACAGGGAAGGAGTTCTTC.

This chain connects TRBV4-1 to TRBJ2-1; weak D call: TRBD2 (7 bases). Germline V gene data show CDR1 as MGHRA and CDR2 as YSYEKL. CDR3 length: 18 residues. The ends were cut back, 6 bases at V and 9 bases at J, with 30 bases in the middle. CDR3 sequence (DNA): TGCGCCAGCAGGAACAGGCATCCTTCGGGGGGACACGGTGGTGAGCAGTTCTTC. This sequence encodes CASRNRHPSGGHGGEQFF.

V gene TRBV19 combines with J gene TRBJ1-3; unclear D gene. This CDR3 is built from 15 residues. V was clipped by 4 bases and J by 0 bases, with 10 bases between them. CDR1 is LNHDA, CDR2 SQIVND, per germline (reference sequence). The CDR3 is CASSSDGGSGNTIYF. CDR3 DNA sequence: TGTGCCAGTAGTAGTGACGGAGGCTCTGGAAACACCATATATTTT.

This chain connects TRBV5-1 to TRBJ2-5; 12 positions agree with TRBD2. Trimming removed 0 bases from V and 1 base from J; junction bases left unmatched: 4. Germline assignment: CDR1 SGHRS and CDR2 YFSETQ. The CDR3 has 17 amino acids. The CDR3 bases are TGCGCCAGCAGCTTGGAAGGGACTAGCGGGTTCCAAGAGACCCAGTACTTC. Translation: CASSLEGTSGFQETQYF.

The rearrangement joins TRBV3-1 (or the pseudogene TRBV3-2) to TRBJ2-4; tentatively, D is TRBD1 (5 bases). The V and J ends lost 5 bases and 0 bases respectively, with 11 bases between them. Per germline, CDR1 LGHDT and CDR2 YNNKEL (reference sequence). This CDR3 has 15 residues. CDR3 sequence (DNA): TGTGCCAGCAGCAGGGGTGGGTTAGCCAAAAACATTCAGTACTTC. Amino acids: CASSRGGLAKNIQYF.

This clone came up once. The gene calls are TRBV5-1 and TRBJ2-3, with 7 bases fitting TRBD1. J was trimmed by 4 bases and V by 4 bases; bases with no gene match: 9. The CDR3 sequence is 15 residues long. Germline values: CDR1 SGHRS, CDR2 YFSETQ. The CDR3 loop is CASSQRQGSSDTQYF. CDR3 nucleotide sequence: TGCGCCAGCAGCCAAAGACAGGGCTCCTCAGATACGCAGTATTTT. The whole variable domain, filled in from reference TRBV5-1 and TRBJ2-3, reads KAGVTQTPRYLIKTRGQQVTLSCSPISGHRSVSWYQQTPGQGLQFLFEYFSETQRNKGNFPGRFSGRQFSNSRSEMNVSTLELGDSALYLCASSQRQGSSDTQYFGPGTRLTVL.